The clone carrying this T cell receptor beta chain was counted a few times. The data are from a study of T-cell reconstitution after alpha-beta-depleted transplantation in children. Preparing the TCRbeta library involved the use of unique molecular identifiers. TCRdb re-called the PCR reads with MiXCR, one entry per CDR3 protein. The sample has under 450,000 distinct CDR3 sequences, about an eighth seen once; the top ten hold roughly 4.5%. The source was PBMCs, collected from the stem cell graft. The sequence came from a human donor who donated a stem cell graft to a child with Fanconi anemia.

The CDR3 DNA sequence: TGTGCCAGCAGTCTACAGGGGGGACCGGGAGAGACCCAGTACTTC. Protein product: CASSLQGGPGETQYF. The gene calls are TRBV5-5 and TRBJ2-5, with TRBD1 matching over 8 bases. Germline CDR1 reads SGHKS; CDR2 reads YYEKEE (reference sequence). V gave up 5 bases and J gave up 4 bases; unmatched junction bases: 10. The CDR3 totals 15 residues.